This passage covers 3 T cell receptor beta chains from one sample sequenced in a study of Graves' ophthalmopathy and Graves' hyperthyroidism. Researchers took RNA transcripts and amplified TCR beta CDR3 regions from them. Amplification began with first-round RT-PCR using HTBI primers, then second-round multiplex PCR was performed. TCRdb re-called the multiplex PCR reads with MiXCR, one entry per CDR3 protein. This table has around 340,000 distinct CDR3 sequences, under 20% appearing once. The sequenced material came from peripheral blood. Every receptor here comes from an adult man with Graves' ophthalmopathy.

This clonotype was observed at least ten times. This sequence joins TRBV28 and TRBJ1-1; tentative D call: TRBD1 (6 bases). CDR1 MDHEN and CDR2 SYDVKM come from the germline V gene. Deletions cut 4 bases from V and 7 bases from J, with 16 bases between. This CDR3 has 14 residues. CDR3 amino acids: CASSWGQGEGEAFF. CDR3 DNA sequence: TGTGCCAGCAGTTGGGGGCAGGGAGAGGGTGAAGCTTTCTTT.

There are a few counts of this clonotype. The chain joins TRBV6-1 to TRBJ2-6; perhaps TRBD2 as D (6 bases). The CDR3 is 17 residues long. Germline CDR1 and CDR2: MNHNS and SASEGT. V lost 6 bases and J lost 0, with 15 bases in between. CDR3 DNA: TGTGCCAGCAGGTCCGGGACTGCAAGCTCTGGGGCCAACGTCCTGACTTTC. The encoded protein is CASRSGTASSGANVLTF.

This clonotype was recorded many times. The V call is TRBV12-3 or TRBV12-4, the J call TRBJ1-2; TRBD1 matches at 12 bases. V lost 5 bases and J lost 5; bases outside the gene matches: 9. The CDR3 has 16 residues. This chain's CDR3 is CASSDDGTGGVYGYTF. The CDR3 DNA reads TGTGCCAGCAGTGATGACGGGACAGGGGGCGTATATGGCTACACCTTC.